A selection of T cell receptor beta chains follows, all from one sample in a study of cytomegalovirus exposure and HLA in healthy donors. Here immunoSEQ multiplex PCR was the method, and the copy in TCRdb shows in-frame clones only, minus some. The sample has about 130,000 clones; 65% to 75% are singletons. Source material: PBMCs. The receptor source for this set is a woman in her forties or fifties in good health and CMV-seropositive. Both conserved end residues are part of each CDR3. Each record gives: clone size, V gene, D gene, J gene, CDR3 length, CDR3 DNA, CDR3 protein. D genes are given only for firm matches. Clone size, where shown, is once, few, many, or a class for clones that have expanded.

>NA|TRBV5-6|NA|TRBJ2-5|12
TGTGCCAGCAGCCTGCCGGACACGACCCAGTACTTC
CASSLPDTTQYF
>NA|TRBV7-9|TRBD2|TRBJ2-5|16
TGTGCCAGCAGCCCGGCTCTAGCGGGGGCCCGGGAGACCCAGTACTTC
CASSPALAGARETQYF
>NA|TRBV19|TRBD1|TRBJ1-1|17
TGTGCCAGTAGTGTCCTGTGGGACAGGGTTGTAAAAACTGAAGCTTTCTTT
CASSVLWDRVVKTEAFF
>NA|TRBV7-8|TRBD2|TRBJ2-6|19
TGTGCCAGCAGCTTGACTAGCGGGGGGCCAGGGGTTGGGGCCAACGTCCTGACTTTC
CASSLTSGGPGVGANVLTF
>few|TRBV4-2|NA|TRBJ1-3|15
TGTGCCAGCAGCCAAGAATTGGGGCTTGGAAACACCATATATTTT
CASSQELGLGNTIYF
>NA|TRBV10-2|NA|TRBJ1-1|11
TGCGCCAGCGGAGAGAACACTGAAGCTTTCTTT
CASGENTEAFF
>NA|TRBV9|TRBD2|TRBJ2-1|16
TGTGCCAGCAGCCCCATTCCAAGCGGGGTAGACAATGAGCAGTTCTTC
CASSPIPSGVDNEQFF
>NA|TRBV5-1|NA|TRBJ2-5|13
TGCGCCAGCAGCTTAGGGGACCAAGAGACCCAGTACTTC
CASSLGDQETQYF
>NA|TRBV2|NA|TRBJ1-1|13
TGTGCCACCTCGACTTCGATGAACACTGAAGCTTTCTTT
CATSTSMNTEAFF
>NA|TRBV2|NA|TRBJ2-7|17
TGTGCCAGCAGTGAATGGGTGGGCAGGGCAGGTGCCTACGAGCAGTACTTC
CASSEWVGRAGAYEQYF
>NA|TRBV7-2|TRBD1|TRBJ1-1|17
TGTGCCAGCAGCAGACCCCAGGGGGCAAATAAGAACACTGAAGCTTTCTTT
CASSRPQGANKNTEAFF